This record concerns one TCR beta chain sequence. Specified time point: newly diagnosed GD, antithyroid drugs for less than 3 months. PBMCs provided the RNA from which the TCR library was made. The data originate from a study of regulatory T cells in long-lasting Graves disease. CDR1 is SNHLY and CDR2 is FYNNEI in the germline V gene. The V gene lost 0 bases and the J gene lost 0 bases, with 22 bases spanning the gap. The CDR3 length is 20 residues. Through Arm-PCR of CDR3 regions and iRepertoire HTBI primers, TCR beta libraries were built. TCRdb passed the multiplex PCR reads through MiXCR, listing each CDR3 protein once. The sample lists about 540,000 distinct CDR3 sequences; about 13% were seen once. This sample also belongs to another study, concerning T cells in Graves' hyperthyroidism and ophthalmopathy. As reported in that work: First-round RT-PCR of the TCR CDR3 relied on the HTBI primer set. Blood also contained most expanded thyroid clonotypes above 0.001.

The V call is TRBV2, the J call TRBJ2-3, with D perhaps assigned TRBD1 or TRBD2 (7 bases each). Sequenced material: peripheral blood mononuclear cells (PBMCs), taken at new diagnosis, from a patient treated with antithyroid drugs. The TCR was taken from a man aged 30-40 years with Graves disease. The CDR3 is CASSEAPGQSGVPSTDTQYF. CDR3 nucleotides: TGTGCCAGCAGTGAAGCTCCGGGACAGAGCGGGGTCCCTAGCACAGATACGCAGTATTTT.